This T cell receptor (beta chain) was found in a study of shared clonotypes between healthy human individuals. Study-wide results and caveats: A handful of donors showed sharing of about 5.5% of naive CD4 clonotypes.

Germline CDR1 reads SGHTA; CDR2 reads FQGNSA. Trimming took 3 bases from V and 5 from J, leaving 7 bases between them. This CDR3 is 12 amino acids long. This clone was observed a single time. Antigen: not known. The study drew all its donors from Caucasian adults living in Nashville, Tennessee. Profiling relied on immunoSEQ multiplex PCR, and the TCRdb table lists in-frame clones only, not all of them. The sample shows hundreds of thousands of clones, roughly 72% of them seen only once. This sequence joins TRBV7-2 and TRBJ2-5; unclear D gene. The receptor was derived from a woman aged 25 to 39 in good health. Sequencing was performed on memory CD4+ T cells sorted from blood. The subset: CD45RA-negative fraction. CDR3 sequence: CASSFRWETQYF. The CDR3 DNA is TGTGCCAGCAGCTTTCGTTGGGAGACCCAGTACTTC.